Following are 7 T cell receptor beta chains from one sample sequenced in a study of shared clonotypes between healthy human individuals. Only in-frame clones appear in the TCRdb table, and some are missing; sequencing was by immunoSEQ multiplex PCR. The sample yields approximately 340,000 clones, more than 60% seen once. Sequenced material: memory CD4+ T cells sorted from blood. Subset indicated: CD45RA-negative fraction. All receptors come from a young man in good health.

The chain employs TRBV5-6 and TRBJ2-1, with D hard to call. The germline V gene encodes CDR1 SGHDT and CDR2 YYEEEE. Trimming stripped 4 bases from V and 2 bases from J, with 10 bases between. The CDR3 covers 14 residues. The CDR3 is CASSHNGAYNEQFF. CDR3 DNA sequence: TGTGCCAGCAGCCATAATGGGGCCTACAATGAGCAGTTCTTC.

This clone has only a few counts. The chain carries TRBV6-1 and TRBJ1-6; D unclear. With 6 bases removed from V and 0 bases from J, the gap between germline ends came to 9 bases. This CDR3 is built from 15 residues. CDR1 and CDR2 (germline): MNHNS, SASEGT. As DNA, the CDR3 is TGTGCCAGCAGCCCCTCGAGCTCCTATAATTCACCCCTCCACTTT. Amino acid sequence: CASSPSSSYNSPLHF.

This clone appeared a single time. The V and J genes are TRBV28 and TRBJ1-1; D not resolved. Germline V gene data show CDR1 as MDHEN and CDR2 as SYDVKM. The CDR3 is 17 residues long. Trimming took off 6 bases at V and 0 bases at J, with 20 bases between the two ends. The CDR3 protein is CASRLGPTSTVNTEAFF. CDR3 nucleotide sequence: TGTGCCAGCAGGTTAGGCCCGACCTCGACGGTGAACACTGAAGCTTTCTTT.

The chain joins TRBV6-6 to TRBJ2-7; D may be TRBD1 or TRBD2 (5 bases each). The CDR3 covers 14 residues. V lost 0 bases and J 3 bases, leaving 9 bases between the germline ends. The germline V gene encodes CDR1 MNHNY and CDR2 SVGAGI (reference sequence). The CDR3 here is CASSYSWDGYEQYF. DNA of the CDR3: TGTGCCAGCAGTTACTCGTGGGACGGCTACGAGCAGTACTTC.

The gene calls are TRBV14 and TRBJ2-7; D might be TRBD1 (5 bases). CDR3 length: 16 residues. V was pared by 2 bases and J by 2 bases, with 16 bases between. Germline CDR1 and CDR2: SGHDN and FVKESK. CDR3 sequence reads: CASSQLGSPGTYEQYF. The CDR3, as DNA: TGTGCCAGCAGCCAACTCGGCTCTCCAGGGACCTACGAGCAGTACTTC.

There are many counts of this clone. The rearrangement uses TRBV7-2 and TRBJ1-1; 8 nucleotides line up with TRBD1. This CDR3 comprises 13 residues. V was clipped by 6 bases and J by 4 bases; unmatched bases: 4. From germline, CDR1 is SGHTA and CDR2 FQGNSA. The CDR3 DNA follows: TGTGCCAGCAGTTACAGGGGGGGCACTGAAGCTTTCTTT. Its protein is CASSYRGGTEAFF.

The table lists this clone with many counts. The chain recombines TRBV27 with TRBJ2-1; maybe TRBD1 (5 bases). The CDR3 length is 14 residues. The V gene's germline CDR1 is MNHEY and CDR2 SMNVEV (reference sequence). Trimming removed 3 bases at V and 4 bases at J, with 10 bases between. CDR3: CASSFLGAYNEQFF. The CDR3 DNA sequence: TGTGCCAGCAGTTTCTTAGGGGCATACAATGAGCAGTTCTTC.